This is a list of T cell receptor beta chains from one sample in a study of shared clonotypes between healthy human individuals. Profiling relied on immunoSEQ multiplex PCR, and the TCRdb table lists in-frame clones only, not all of them. Among under 600,000 clones listed, about three quarters were seen once. Material: PBMCs. These receptors came from a woman aged 40 to 50 in good health. Some clones in this sample may be carry-over from other donors' samples. Each CDR3 is given without its conserved first and last residue. Each record gives: J gene, V gene, CDR3 protein.

J gene: TRBJ2-5
V gene: TRBV18
CDR3 protein: ASSPAGTGIRETQY

J gene: TRBJ2-3
V gene: TRBV19
CDR3 protein: ASSSVTGGGTDTQY

J gene: TRBJ2-3
V gene: TRBV30
CDR3 protein: AWNLAGDTQY

J gene: TRBJ2-3
V gene: TRBV5-6
CDR3 protein: ASSFTGGGRTDTQY

J gene: TRBJ1-4
V gene: TRBV19
CDR3 protein: ASSPDRWTEKLF

J gene: TRBJ2-6
V gene: TRBV10-3
CDR3 protein: AISAELAGSSGANVLT

J gene: TRBJ2-3
V gene: TRBV28
CDR3 protein: ASSSQGPSTDTQY

J gene: TRBJ1-1
V gene: TRBV7-9
CDR3 protein: ASSLQGNTEAF

J gene: TRBJ1-1
V gene: TRBV9
CDR3 protein: ASSARGWDAEAF

J gene: TRBJ2-5
V gene: TRBV5-1
CDR3 protein: ASRSPIAGGKETQY

J gene: TRBJ2-1
V gene: TRBV6-5
CDR3 protein: ASSYSPVAVYNEQF

J gene: TRBJ2-3
V gene: TRBV28
CDR3 protein: ASSPMTSGYTDTQY

J gene: TRBJ2-2
V gene: TRBV6-5
CDR3 protein: ASRLGGITGELF

J gene: TRBJ2-7
V gene: TRBV18
CDR3 protein: ASSWSEGPGGEQY

J gene: TRBJ2-7
V gene: TRBV7-2
CDR3 protein: ASSFLAGGPREQY

J gene: TRBJ2-7
V gene: TRBV18
CDR3 protein: ASSPGLSPYEQY

J gene: TRBJ2-7
V gene: TRBV6-1
CDR3 protein: ASTKRESYEQY

J gene: TRBJ1-3
V gene: TRBV30
CDR3 protein: AWSLGERNTIY